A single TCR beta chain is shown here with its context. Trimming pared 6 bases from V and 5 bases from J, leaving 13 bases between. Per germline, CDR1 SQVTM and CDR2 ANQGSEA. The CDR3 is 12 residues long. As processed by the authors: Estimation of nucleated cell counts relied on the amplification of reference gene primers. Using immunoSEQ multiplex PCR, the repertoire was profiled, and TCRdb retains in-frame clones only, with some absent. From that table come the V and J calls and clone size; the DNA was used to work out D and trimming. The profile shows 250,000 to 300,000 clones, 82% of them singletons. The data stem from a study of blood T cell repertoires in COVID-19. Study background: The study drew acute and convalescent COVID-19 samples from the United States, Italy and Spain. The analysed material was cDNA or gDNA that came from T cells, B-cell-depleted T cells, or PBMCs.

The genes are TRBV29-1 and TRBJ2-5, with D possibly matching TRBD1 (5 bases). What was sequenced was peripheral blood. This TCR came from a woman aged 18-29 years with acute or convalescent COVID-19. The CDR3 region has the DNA TGCAGCGTCGGACAATCGGTGGAGACCCAGTACTTC. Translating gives CSVGQSVETQYF. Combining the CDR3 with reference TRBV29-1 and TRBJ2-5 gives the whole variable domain SAVISQKPSRDICQRGTSLTIQCQVDSQVTMMFWYRQQPGQSLTLIATANQGSEATYESGFVIDKFPISRPNLTFSTLTVSNMSPEDSSIYLCSVGQSVETQYFGPGTRLLVL.